The entry below gives a single T cell receptor beta chain sequence along with its context. The sample is drawn from a study of shared clonotypes between healthy human individuals. Generated by immunoSEQ multiplex PCR, the TCRdb table keeps only in-frame clones and is missing some. This sample has over a million clones, with 75% to 85% found just once. The CDR3 is made up of 15 amino acids. The V and J ends lost 7 bases and 4 bases respectively, with 19 bases between them. Germline V gene sequence: CDR1 SNHLY, CDR2 FYNNEI. Donors comprised healthy HIV-negative adults lacking recent acute infections or vaccinations.

V usage is TRBV2 and J usage is TRBJ1-1, with D possibly being TRBD1 (5 bases). Input material: memory CD4+ T cells from PBMCs. Subset indicated: CD45RA-negative fraction. The sequence was collected from a man younger than 35 in good health. Some clones in this sample may be carry-over from other donors' samples. CDR3 sequence reads: CASKEGGARATEAFF. CDR3 coding DNA: TGTGCCAGCAAAGAGGGAGGGGCGCGGGCCACTGAAGCTTTCTTT.